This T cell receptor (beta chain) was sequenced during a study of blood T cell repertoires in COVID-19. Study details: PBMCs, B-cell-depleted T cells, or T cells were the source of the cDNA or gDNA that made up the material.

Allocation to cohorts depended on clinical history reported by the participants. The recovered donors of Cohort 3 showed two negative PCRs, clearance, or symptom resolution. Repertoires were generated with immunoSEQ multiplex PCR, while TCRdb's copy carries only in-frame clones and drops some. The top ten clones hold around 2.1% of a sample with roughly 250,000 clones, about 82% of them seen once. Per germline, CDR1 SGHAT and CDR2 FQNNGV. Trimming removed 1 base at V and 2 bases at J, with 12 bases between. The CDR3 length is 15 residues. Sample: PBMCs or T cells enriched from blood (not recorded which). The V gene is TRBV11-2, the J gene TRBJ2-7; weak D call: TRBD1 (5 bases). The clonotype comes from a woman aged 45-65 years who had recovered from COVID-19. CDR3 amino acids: CASSLVGRVPYEQYF. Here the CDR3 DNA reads TGTGCCAGCAGCTTAGTCGGCAGGGTCCCCTACGAGCAGTACTTC.